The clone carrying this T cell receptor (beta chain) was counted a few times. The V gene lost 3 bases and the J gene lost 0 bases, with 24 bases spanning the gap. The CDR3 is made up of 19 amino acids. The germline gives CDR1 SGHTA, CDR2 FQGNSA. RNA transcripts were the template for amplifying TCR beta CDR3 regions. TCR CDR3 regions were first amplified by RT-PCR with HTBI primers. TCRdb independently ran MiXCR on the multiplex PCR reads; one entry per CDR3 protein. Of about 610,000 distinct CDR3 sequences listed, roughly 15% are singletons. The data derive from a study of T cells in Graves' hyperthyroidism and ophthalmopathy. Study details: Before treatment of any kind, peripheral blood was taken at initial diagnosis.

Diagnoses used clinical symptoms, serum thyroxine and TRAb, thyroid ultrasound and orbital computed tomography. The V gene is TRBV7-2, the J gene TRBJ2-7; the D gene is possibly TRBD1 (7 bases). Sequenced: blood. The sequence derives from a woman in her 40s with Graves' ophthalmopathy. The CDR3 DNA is TGTGCCAGCAGCTTCGCCTGGGACAGCCTTGGACTAAGCTCCTACGAGCAGTACTTC. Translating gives CASSFAWDSLGLSSYEQYF.